This T cell receptor beta chain appears in the sequencing data of a study of T cell repertoires in cytomegalovirus infection. This clonotype was recorded many times. The antigen is undetermined. MiXCR was run by TCRdb on the reads, yielding one entry per CDR3 protein. The sample has roughly 230,000 distinct CDR3 sequences, over 15% seen once. Study conclusions and caveats: Of the TCR beta families, the public ones yielded a cumulative frequency that identified carriers of CMV plus the relevant HLA. Clonotypes of TCR beta that were HLA-C-restricted and CMV-specific dominated the ex vivo response.

The CDR3 length is 15 residues. The V end was cut by 0 bases, the J end by 0 bases, with 9 bases between. Per germline, CDR1 MNHEY and CDR2 SVGAGI. This receptor was identified in a human donor in good health (CMV status not recorded). Some clones in this sample may be carry-over from other donors' samples. This chain joins TRBV6-5 and TRBJ2-7, with D tentatively TRBD1 (6 bases). Sequencing was done on a sample of CD8+ T cells from PBMCs. DNA of the CDR3: TGTGCCAGCAGTTACTCGGACAGTACCTCCTACGAGCAGTACTTC. Translated, it gives CASSYSDSTSYEQYF.